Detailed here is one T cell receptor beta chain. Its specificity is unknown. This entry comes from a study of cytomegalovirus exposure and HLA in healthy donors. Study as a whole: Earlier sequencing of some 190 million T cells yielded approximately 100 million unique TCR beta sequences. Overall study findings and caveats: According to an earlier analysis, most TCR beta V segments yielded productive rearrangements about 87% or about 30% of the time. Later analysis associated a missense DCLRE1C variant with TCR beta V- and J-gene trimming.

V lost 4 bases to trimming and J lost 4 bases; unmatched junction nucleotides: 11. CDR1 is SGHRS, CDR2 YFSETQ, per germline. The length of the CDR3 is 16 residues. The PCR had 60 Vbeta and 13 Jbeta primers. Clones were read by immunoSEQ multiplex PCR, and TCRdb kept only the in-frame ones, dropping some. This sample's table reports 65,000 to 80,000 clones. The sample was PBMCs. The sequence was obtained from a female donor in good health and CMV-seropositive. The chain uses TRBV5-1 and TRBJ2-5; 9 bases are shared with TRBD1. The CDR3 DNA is TGCGCCAGCAGCCCGGGGACAGGGAAGGGGTTAGAGACCCAGTACTTC. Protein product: CASSPGTGKGLETQYF.